This TCR beta chain stems from a study of T cells in Graves' hyperthyroidism and ophthalmopathy. Study-wide results and caveats: Blood held most thyroid clonotypes expanded above 0.001 frequency.

CDR3 size: 16 residues. Germline CDR1 is MGHRA and CDR2 is YSYEKL. Trimming took 1 base from V and 3 from J; bases not matched to a gene: 5. RNA transcripts served as the template for amplifying TCR beta CDR3 regions. First-round RT-PCR targeting the TCR CDR3 was performed with the HTBI primer set. TCRdb re-called the multiplex PCR reads through MiXCR, storing one row per CDR3 protein. In the table there are 200,000 to 250,000 distinct CDR3 sequences, 17% of which are singletons. This clonotype occurred a few times. What it binds is unknown. This chain joins TRBV4-1 and TRBJ2-3; TRBD2 agrees at 9 bases. This sequence was found in a man aged 45-65 years with Graves' hyperthyroidism. The sequenced material came from blood. The CDR3 coding sequence is TGCGCCAGCAGCCAAGCGGCGGGAGGGGGGACAGATACGCAGTATTTT. Its translation is CASSQAAGGGTDTQYF.